A single sample gave rise to the 30 T cell receptor beta chains below, sequenced in a study of T cell repertoires in cytomegalovirus infection. In TCRdb, the reads were re-called with MiXCR into one record per CDR3 protein. Here the sample spans 680,000 or so distinct CDR3 sequences, about 40% being singletons. Sequencing used PBMCs. The source of these receptors is a human donor in good health (CMV status not recorded). Some clones in this sample may be carry-over from other donors' samples.

This clonotype was counted only a few times. Written as DNA, the CDR3 is TGTGCCAGCAGCCCTCTCCCCGGACCCAATCAGCCCCAGCATTTT. Translated: CASSPLPGPNQPQHF. This sequence joins TRBV28 and TRBJ1-5; D remains unclear. Germline V gives CDR1 MDHEN, CDR2 SYDVKM. V lost 6 bases to trimming and J lost 3 bases, with 15 bases between them. This CDR3 has 15 residues.

This sequence joins TRBV27 and TRBJ2-1; D is perhaps TRBD1 (5 bases). This CDR3 has 14 amino acids. With 0 bases removed from V and 2 bases from J, the gap between germline ends came to 5 bases. The germline V gene encodes CDR1 MNHEY and CDR2 SMNVEV (reference sequence). The CDR3 DNA sequence: TGTGCCAGCAGTTTATCCAGGGCCTACAATGAGCAGTTCTTC. Its translation is CASSLSRAYNEQFF.

J is TRBJ2-3 and V is TRBV5-1; D is unresolved. Germline lookup yields CDR1 SGHRS and CDR2 YFSETQ. V was trimmed by 0 bases and J by 0 bases, leaving 8 bases between them. There are 15 residues in the CDR3. The CDR3 nucleotides read TGCGCCAGCAGCTTGGCGCAGGCTAGCACAGATACGCAGTATTTT. Its translation is CASSLAQASTDTQYF.

The V gene is TRBV5-1, the J gene TRBJ2-2; 12 bases agree with TRBD2. This CDR3 comprises 16 residues. Germline V gene sequence: CDR1 SGHRS, CDR2 YFSETQ. V gave up 4 bases and J gave up 3 bases; unmatched junction bases: 4. The DNA for the CDR3 is TGCGCCAGCAGCCAAAGGACTAGCGGGGACACCGGGGAGCTGTTTTTT. Translated, it gives CASSQRTSGDTGELFF.

The V and J genes are TRBV4-1 and TRBJ2-7; 8 positions match TRBD1. Trimming cost V 2 bases and J 2 bases; bases outside gene matches: 8. The germline CDR1 and CDR2 sequences are MGHRA and YSYEKL. The CDR3 loop spans 16 amino acids. CDR3 nucleotide sequence: TGCGCCAGCAGCCAACGCGAGCAGGGGGCAACCTACGAGCAGTACTTC. This encodes CASSQREQGATYEQYF.

The rearrangement links TRBV28 to TRBJ1-1, with D uncertain. V was clipped by 11 bases and J by 2 bases, with 12 bases between them. The germline V gene has CDR1 MDHEN and CDR2 SYDVKM. The CDR3 runs 12 residues. CDR3 protein: CAADKGNTEAFF. Here the CDR3 DNA reads TGTGCCGCAGACAAGGGCAACACTGAAGCTTTCTTT.

This clonotype has a count of ten or more. The V gene is TRBV12-3 or TRBV12-4, the J gene TRBJ2-3; D possibly corresponds to TRBD2 (6 bases). Between the trimmed V and J ends, which lost 2 bases and 4 bases, there was a span of 10 bases. The CDR3 sequence is 14 residues long. This CDR3 reads CASSLRWEADTQYF. The CDR3 nucleotides read TGTGCCAGCAGTTTACGATGGGAGGCAGATACGCAGTATTTT.

The chain employs TRBV5-1 and TRBJ1-4; D may be TRBD1 (6 bases). Trimming stripped 5 bases from V and 3 bases from J, with 14 bases between. The germline CDR1 and CDR2 sequences are SGHRS and YFSETQ. The CDR3 loop spans 15 amino acids. CDR3 DNA sequence: TGCGCCAGCAGATTCCGGGACAACCCTAATGAAAAACTGTTTTTT. This gives the protein CASRFRDNPNEKLFF. The full variable domain, its missing parts supplied by reference TRBV5-1 and TRBJ1-4, is KAGVTQTPRYLIKTRGQQVTLSCSPISGHRSVSWYQQTPGQGLQFLFEYFSETQRNKGNFPGRFSGRQFSNSRSEMNVSTLELGDSALYLCASRFRDNPNEKLFFGSGTQLSVL.

The chain uses TRBV7-6 and TRBJ1-5; D gene uncertain. Looked up from germline, CDR1 is SGHVS and CDR2 is FNYEAQ. There are 13 residues in the CDR3. Deletions cut 5 bases from V and 7 bases from J, with 12 bases between. The DNA of the CDR3 is TGTGCCAGCAGCCCCGAGGCCGGGCAGCCCCAGCATTTT. It translates to CASSPEAGQPQHF.

This clonotype came up a few times. The V gene is TRBV24-1, the J gene TRBJ1-2, with TRBD1 matching over 9 bases. This CDR3 region has 13 residues. Unmatched junction bases numbered 7, after V lost 9 bases and J lost 6 bases. Per germline, CDR1 KGHDR and CDR2 SFDVKD. CDR3 in DNA: TGTGCCACCGCGCCGGGACAGGGCGATGGCTACACCTTC. This translates into CATAPGQGDGYTF.

V and J are TRBV29-1 and TRBJ2-4; D is perhaps TRBD1 (5 bases). CDR1 and CDR2 (germline): SQVTM, ANQGSEA. V was shortened by 4 bases and J by 8 bases, with 12 bases between the two germline ends. The CDR3 length is 12 residues. This CDR3 is CSVGQSGDIQYF. The CDR3 nucleotides are TGCAGCGTTGGACAGTCTGGGGACATTCAGTACTTC.

This clonotype showed up many times. The V and J genes are TRBV7-9 and TRBJ1-1; 7 bases map to TRBD1. Germline V gene sequence: CDR1 SEHNR, CDR2 FQNEAQ (reference sequence). This CDR3 is 11 amino acids long. V lost 7 bases to trimming and J lost 4 bases; unmatched junction nucleotides: 0. CDR3 sequence reads: CASTGGTEAFF. Here the CDR3 DNA reads TGTGCCAGCACAGGGGGCACTGAAGCTTTCTTT.

As DNA, the CDR3 is TGTGCCAGCAGCTCGACTTACAGGGGTGGGAACACCGGGGAGCTGTTTTTT. This sequence encodes CASSSTYRGGNTGELFF. The chain employs TRBV7-6 and TRBJ2-2, with TRBD1 matching 7 bases. CDR3 size: 17 residues. Germline V CDR1 and CDR2: SGHVS, FNYEAQ. V lost 4 bases and J lost 1; bases outside the gene matches: 9.

The rearrangement links TRBV28 to TRBJ2-7; maybe TRBD2 (5 bases). Trimming left V 6 bases short and J 2 bases short, with 11 bases between. Germline V gene sequence: CDR1 MDHEN, CDR2 SYDVKM. This CDR3 region has 13 residues. The CDR3 bases are TGTGCCAGCAGACCGGACGGGACCTACGAGCAGTACTTC. Residues: CASRPDGTYEQYF. The full variable domain, rest sourced from reference TRBV28 and TRBJ2-7, is DVKVTQSSRYLVKRTGEKVFLECVQDMDHENMFWYRQDPGLGLRLIYFSYDVKMKEKGDIPEGYSVSREKKERFSLILESASTNQTSMYLCASRPDGTYEQYFGPGTRLTVT.

This clonotype was seen a few times. The J gene is TRBJ1-2, the V gene TRBV7-8, with D possibly matching TRBD1 (5 bases). The V end lost 1 base, the J end lost 1 base, and 13 bases lay between the germline ends. This CDR3 is 16 amino acids long. Germline assignment: CDR1 SGHVS and CDR2 FQNEAQ. CDR3 coding DNA: TGTGCCAGCAGCTTAGACACGGAGGGACTTAACTATGGCTACACCTTC. Amino acid sequence: CASSLDTEGLNYGYTF. Drawing the rest from reference TRBV7-8 and TRBJ1-2, the complete variable domain is GAGVSQSPRYKVAKRGQDVALRCDPISGHVSLFWYQQALGQGPEFLTYFQNEAQLDKSGLPSDRFFAERPEGSVSTLKIQRTQQEDSAVYLCASSLDTEGLNYGYTFGSGTRLTVV.

The chain is built from TRBV25-1 and TRBJ1-4, with 8 nucleotides matching TRBD1. V lost 0 bases, J lost 8 bases, and 8 bases stayed unmatched. The germline CDR1 and CDR2 sequences are MGHDK and SYGVNS. The CDR3 runs to 16 residues. The CDR3 region is CASSEYRGDRREKLFF. The CDR3 bases are TGTGCCAGCAGTGAATATCGAGGGGACAGGAGAGAAAAACTGTTTTTT.

This clonotype was detected a few times. The chain has TRBV28 and TRBJ1-1, with D unclear. Germline assignment: CDR1 MDHEN and CDR2 SYDVKM. The V end was cut by 5 bases, the J end by 4 bases, with 20 bases between. This CDR3 region has 16 residues. The CDR3 coding sequence is TGTGCCAGCAGTATCCCCGGGCCCCTATTTAGCACTGAAGCTTTCTTT. It specifies CASSIPGPLFSTEAFF.

Notes on this clonotype: Given a much more abundant clone one base away, this may be a read error. The CDR3 sequence: CASSPIGGYQQFF. As DNA, the CDR3 is TGTGCCAGCAGCCCCATCGGGGGGTATCAGCAGTTCTTC. The gene calls are TRBV7-9 and TRBJ2-1; 7 nucleotides align to TRBD2. Unmatched junction bases numbered 9, after V lost 5 bases and J lost 11 bases. CDR1 and CDR2 from the germline V gene are SEHNR and FQNEAQ (reference sequence). The CDR3 spans 13 residues.

The J gene is TRBJ2-2, the V gene TRBV5-1, with D perhaps matching TRBD1 or TRBD2 (5 bases each). Trimming took 1 base from V and 9 from J, leaving 13 bases between them. Germline V gene lookup returns CDR1 SGHRS and CDR2 YFSETQ. This CDR3 spans 14 amino acids. CDR3 nucleotide sequence: TGCGCCAGCAGCTTGACGCCGGGGCGCAGGGAGCTGTTTTTT. This sequence encodes CASSLTPGRRELFF.

This CDR3 is CASSEGIMDTQYF. As DNA, the CDR3 is TGTGCCAGCAGTGAGGGGATTATGGATACGCAGTATTTT. This sequence joins TRBV28 and TRBJ2-3; D tentatively reads TRBD1 or TRBD2 (5 bases each). This CDR3 has 13 residues. Germline V gives CDR1 MDHEN, CDR2 SYDVKM. V dropped 5 bases and J dropped 6 bases, with 12 bases sitting between them.

This clonotype was picked up many times. This chain joins TRBV7-8 and TRBJ2-1, with D perhaps TRBD2 (5 bases). In germline, CDR1 is SGHVS, CDR2 FQNEAQ. V was shortened by 5 bases and J by 4 bases, with 24 bases between the two germline ends. The CDR3 spans 18 residues. CDR3 coding DNA: TGTGCCAGCAGCGTAAGTCAACCCTTTCGGGATGGATACAATGAGCAGTTCTTC. This codes for CASSVSQPFRDGYNEQFF.

This clonotype came up a few times. J is TRBJ2-7 and V is TRBV7-2; D gene ambiguous. V was clipped by 3 bases and J by 7 bases, with 7 bases between them. This CDR3 region has 11 residues. The V gene's germline CDR1 is SGHTA and CDR2 FQGNSA. DNA of the CDR3: TGTGCCAGCAGCTTGGCTCTGGAGCAGTACTTC. This gives the protein CASSLALEQYF.

The V gene is TRBV6-6, the J gene TRBJ2-7, with 8 bases lining up with TRBD1. Germline V gives CDR1 MNHNY, CDR2 SVGAGI (reference sequence). This CDR3 has 14 amino acids. V lost 2 bases, J lost 5 bases, and 5 bases stayed unmatched. The chain's CDR3 is CASSYQGQAHEQYF. CDR3 nucleotide sequence: TGTGCCAGCAGTTACCAGGGACAGGCTCACGAGCAGTACTTC.

This sequence joins TRBV10-3 and TRBJ2-7, with 7 bases aligning to TRBD1. Trimming removed 4 bases from V and 3 bases from J; junction bases left unmatched: 12. This CDR3 is built from 16 residues. Germline loops: CDR1 ENHRY, CDR2 SYGVKD. The CDR3 DNA sequence: TGTGCCATCAGTGCTCGGACCTTCGGGGACAGCTACGAGCAGTACTTC. This translates into CAISARTFGDSYEQYF.

This clonotype showed up just a few times. This rearrangement joins TRBV27 to TRBJ2-2, with 9 positions matching TRBD1. V shed 4 bases and J 3 bases; nucleotides not matched to a gene: 6. Germline CDR1 and CDR2: MNHEY and SMNVEV (reference sequence). The CDR3 is 16 amino acids. CDR3 coding DNA: TGTGCCAGCAGTTCCAGAAACAGGGGGCACACCGGGGAGCTGTTTTTT. This translates into CASSSRNRGHTGELFF.

This clonotype was picked up many times. This chain joins TRBV2 and TRBJ1-1; D unresolved. In germline, CDR1 is SNHLY, CDR2 FYNNEI. The CDR3 runs to 13 residues. The V end was cut by 4 bases, the J end by 1 base, with 7 bases between. For the CDR3, the DNA is TGTGCCAGCAGTGTCGGCGGGAACACTGAAGCTTTCTTT. Translation: CASSVGGNTEAFF.

This clonotype was counted a few times. Germline and junction disagree at one end, which may indicate a read error. The chain has TRBV7-7 and TRBJ2-2, with D uncertain. The germline gives CDR1 SSHAT, CDR2 FNYEAQ (reference sequence). The CDR3 spans 13 residues. The CDR3 protein is CASSLDVTGELFF. The CDR3, as DNA: TGTGCTAGCAGCTTAGACGTAACCGGGGAGCTGTTTTTT.

This clonotype was detected many times. The gene calls are TRBV19 and TRBJ2-5, with unresolved D. The CDR3 is 14 residues long. The ends were cut back, 3 bases at V and 7 bases at J, with 15 bases in the middle. Per the germline V gene, CDR1 is LNHDA and CDR2 is SQIVND (reference sequence). The CDR3 nucleotides read TGTGCCAGTAGTATCCCTGGACCCGGTGGGACCCAGTACTTC. Translated, it gives CASSIPGPGGTQYF.

This clonotype has just a few counts. The V and J genes are TRBV6-5 and TRBJ1-1; no clear D. Germline-derived CDR1 and CDR2 are MNHEY and SVGAGI. The CDR3 consists of 13 residues. V was clipped by 2 bases and J by 4 bases, with 8 bases between them. CDR3 coding DNA: TGTGCCAGCAGTTACGCCGGAAGCACTGAAGCTTTCTTT. Encoded protein: CASSYAGSTEAFF.

This clonotype has at least ten counts. This sequence joins TRBV7-6 and TRBJ1-5; D remains ambiguous. CDR1 is SGHVS and CDR2 is FNYEAQ in the germline V gene. Trimming shortened V by 0 bases and J by 7 bases, and 7 bases separated the two germline ends. This CDR3 has 13 amino acids. This CDR3 reads CASSLASSQPQHF. In DNA, the CDR3 is TGTGCCAGCAGCTTAGCTTCATCCCAGCCCCAGCATTTT.